A single sample is the source of the 3 T cell receptor beta chains below, sequenced in a study of response to subunit inactivated influenza vaccine. From the RT-PCR reads, TCRdb called clonotypes with MiXCR, one entry per CDR3 protein. The sample has roughly 500,000 distinct CDR3 sequences; roughly a quarter are singletons. These records were also assigned to another study, of T cells expressing NK-cell markers. That report adds: What made the TCR beta cDNA was 5'RACE template switching with UMIs.

The sequences come from CD4+ T cells sorted from PBMCs, collected 11 to 12 days after vaccination. Receptors were obtained from a man between 50 and 59 years old who received an inactivated influenza vaccine.

There are a few counts of this clonotype. V and J are TRBV29-1 and TRBJ2-3; D is unresolved. V was pared by 4 bases and J by 0 bases, with 11 bases between. Germline CDR1 and CDR2: SQVTM and ANQGSEA. CDR3 size: 14 residues. CDR3 nucleotide sequence: TGCAGCGTTGCGAGAGGAGCTAGCACAGATACGCAGTATTTT. Translating it yields CSVARGASTDTQYF.

The V gene is TRBV3-1, the J gene TRBJ1-2; unclear D gene. With 0 bases removed from V and 7 bases from J, the gap between germline ends came to 9 bases. CDR3 length equals 13 residues. From germline, CDR1 is LGHDT and CDR2 YNNKEL (reference sequence). In DNA form, the CDR3 reads TGTGCCAGCAGCCAAGAACGCCGGAGTGGCTACACCTTC. Amino acids: CASSQERRSGYTF.

This clonotype was found many times. V gene TRBV5-1 combines with J gene TRBJ1-6, with 8 bases matching TRBD1. The germline V gene encodes CDR1 SGHRS and CDR2 YFSETQ. CDR3 length equals 15 residues. V trimming: 4 bases; J trimming: 9 bases; junction bases outside the gene matches: 9. The CDR3 bases are TGCGCCAGCAGCCCCGAAGGACAGGGCGGTTCACCCCTCCACTTT. This sequence encodes CASSPEGQGGSPLHF.